The rows below give T cell receptor beta chains drawn from one sample of a study of HIV-infected patients and healthy controls. TCRdb independently ran MiXCR on the 5' RACE reads; one entry per CDR3 protein. The sample lists 15,000 to 20,000 distinct CDR3 sequences, roughly 15% occurring once. Sequencing used CD8+ T cells from blood. The source of these receptors is a human donor in good health. Both conserved end residues are part of each CDR3. Fields, in order: J gene, V gene, CDR3 length, clone size, D gene, CDR3 protein, CDR3 DNA. D genes are given only for firm matches. Clone size appears in some rows only: once, few, many, or a class for an expanded clone.

TRBJ2-7 TRBV3-1 17 - - CASSQPPGVGSRYEQYF TGTGCCAGCAGCCAACCCCCTGGGGTGGGCTCCCGCTACGAGCAGTACTTC
TRBJ2-7 TRBV4-3 15 many - CASSQGDSPPYEQYF TGCGCCAGCAGCCAAGGGGATAGTCCCCCTTACGAGCAGTACTTC
TRBJ2-2 TRBV2 13 many - CARSWADTGELFF TGTGCCAGATCTTGGGCCGACACCGGGGAGCTGTTTTTT
TRBJ1-4 TRBV3-1 17 many - CASSQDGTDSPYEKLFF TGTGCCAGCAGCCAAGACGGTACAGACTCCCCGTACGAAAAACTGTTTTTT
TRBJ2-1 TRBV12-3/TRBV12-4 11 few - CASMGPNEQFF TGTGCCAGCATGGGTCCCAATGAGCAGTTCTTC
TRBJ2-3 TRBV7-6 21 many - CASSSSGTGDSGRAGKDTQYF TGTGCCAGCAGCTCCTCCGGGACAGGGGATAGCGGGAGGGCCGGAAAAGATACGCAGTATTTT
TRBJ1-5 TRBV5-4 15 - - CASSLSTERGQPQHF TGTGCCAGCAGCCTCTCCACAGAGAGGGGACAGCCCCAGCATTTT
TRBJ2-7 TRBV7-2 15 many TRBD2 CASSQGASGYYEQYF TGTGCCAGCAGCCAAGGGGCTAGCGGGTACTACGAGCAGTACTTC
TRBJ2-1 TRBV20-1 13 few - CSASLGDYNEQFF TGCAGTGCTAGCTTGGGGGACTACAATGAGCAGTTCTTC
TRBJ2-1 TRBV9 12 - - CASSVVETAQFF TGTGCCAGCAGCGTAGTGGAGACAGCTCAGTTCTTC
TRBJ1-1 TRBV15 15 - - CATSSPGQLNTEAFF TGTGCCACCAGCAGCCCAGGACAGCTGAACACTGAAGCTTTCTTT
TRBJ2-2 TRBV24-1 15 many - CATSVGGHYTGELFF TGTGCCACCAGTGTGGGGGGGCACTACACCGGGGAGCTGTTTTTT
TRBJ2-7 TRBV20-1 10 many - CSARVDEQYF TGCAGTGCTAGGGTCGACGAGCAGTACTTC
TRBJ2-7 TRBV19 12 few TRBD1 CASGQVWYEQYF TGTGCCAGTGGACAGGTTTGGTACGAGCAGTACTTC
TRBJ2-5 TRBV7-2 16 few - CASSLEYTRTQETQYF TGTGCCAGCAGCTTAGAGTACACTCGAACACAAGAGACCCAGTACTTC
TRBJ2-3 TRBV12-3/TRBV12-4 19 many - CASSLSIIGTPHQANTQYF TGTGCCAGCAGTTTAAGCATAATCGGGACTCCGCATCAGGCTAATACGCAGTATTTT
TRBJ1-5 TRBV10-3 17 many - CAISELLHEAGNQPQHF TGTGCCATCAGTGAGTTGTTACATGAAGCGGGTAATCAGCCCCAGCATTTT
TRBJ2-3 TRBV20-1 11 many - CSARLVDTQYF TGCAGTGCCCGTCTTGTGGATACGCAGTATTTT
TRBJ1-2 TRBV3-1 16 many TRBD1 CASSSPGQGTNYGYTF TGTGCCAGCAGCTCACCGGGACAGGGGACGAACTATGGCTACACCTTC
TRBJ1-4 TRBV4-3 14 many - CASSQEQEGEKLFF TGCGCCAGCAGCCAAGAACAGGAGGGTGAAAAACTGTTTTTT
TRBJ2-7 TRBV4-2 15 many - CASSPRSAEGDEQYF TGTGCCAGCAGCCCCCGATCCGCGGAGGGGGACGAGCAGTACTTC
TRBJ1-1 TRBV2 16 many - CASSMSGGRSNTEAFF TGTGCCAGCAGTATGTCTGGCGGCAGGTCAAACACTGAAGCTTTCTTT
TRBJ2-4 TRBV7-9 17 many TRBD2 CASSLPLAGQAKNIQYF TGTGCCAGCAGCTTACCTCTAGCGGGGCAAGCCAAAAACATTCAGTACTTC
TRBJ1-1 TRBV20-1 13 many - CSARDLGATEAFF TGCAGTGCTAGAGATTTGGGGGCCACTGAAGCTTTCTTT